The 27 T cell receptor beta chains presented below share a single source sample, sequenced in a study of blood T cell repertoires in COVID-19. Some clones are missing from TCRdb's copy, which holds only in-frame ones; the method was immunoSEQ multiplex PCR. The profile shows about 170,000 clones, around 85% of them singletons. The specimen sequenced was peripheral blood. The receptors were sampled from a woman older than 75 with COVID-19, enrolled during active disease.

The J gene is TRBJ2-7, the V gene TRBV9, with 7 bases fitting TRBD1. After removal of 4 bases from V and 4 bases from J, the junction contained 5 bases not matched to a gene. The CDR3 is made up of 13 amino acids. The germline V gene has CDR1 SGDLS and CDR2 YYNGEE. The CDR3 loop is CASSRGQSYEQYF. DNA of the CDR3: TGTGCCAGCAGCCGGGGACAGAGTTACGAGCAGTACTTC. The variable domain in full, with the rest retrieved from reference TRBV9 and TRBJ2-7, is DSGVTQTPKHLITATGQRVTLRCSPRSGDLSVYWYQQSLDQGLQFLIQYYNGEERAKGNILERFSAQQFPDLHSELNLSSLELGDSALYFCASSRGQSYEQYFGPGTRLTVT.

The rearrangement uses TRBV18 and TRBJ1-5, with 11 bases lining up with TRBD1. CDR1 and CDR2 (germline): KGHSH, LQKENI. This CDR3 contains 13 residues. Unmatched junction bases numbered 2, after V lost 6 bases and J lost 7 bases. Here the CDR3 reads CASSGQGDQPQHF. The DNA of the CDR3 is TGTGCCAGCTCGGGACAGGGGGACCAGCCCCAGCATTTT.

The chain has TRBV20-1 and TRBJ1-4; 8 bases map to TRBD1. Germline trimming cut 3 bases from V and 8 bases from J; bases unmatched to any gene: 8. Germline V gene sequence: CDR1 DFQATT, CDR2 SNEGSKA (reference sequence). CDR3 size: 14 residues. The CDR3 DNA sequence: TGCAGTGCTAGTCTCGGACAGGGTTGGGAAAAACTGTTTTTT. Protein product: CSASLGQGWEKLFF.

The chain links TRBV10-3 to TRBJ1-1, with D tentatively TRBD1 (5 bases). This CDR3 has 13 residues. From germline, CDR1 is ENHRY and CDR2 SYGVKD. V was trimmed by 10 bases and J by 0 bases, leaving 12 bases between them. Here the CDR3 reads CATRGDLNTEAFF. The CDR3 DNA sequence: TGTGCCACCCGGGGGGACCTGAACACTGAAGCTTTCTTT.

The rearrangement joins TRBV15 to TRBJ2-3; 9 nucleotides match TRBD1. CDR3 length: 17 residues. J lost 6 bases, V lost 3 bases, and 13 bases had no gene match. Per the germline V gene, CDR1 is LNHNV and CDR2 is YYDKDF (reference sequence). The DNA of the CDR3 is TGTGCCACCAGCAGTCCCCTCGGACAGGGGAGCCCGGATACGCAGTATTTT. Encoded protein: CATSSPLGQGSPDTQYF.

The chain links TRBV6-5 to TRBJ1-2; tentatively, D is TRBD1 (5 bases). This CDR3 region has 14 residues. The ends were cut back, 0 bases at V and 6 bases at J, with 11 bases in the middle. Germline V gene data show CDR1 as MNHEY and CDR2 as SVGAGI. Here the CDR3 DNA reads TGTGCCAGCAGTTACTCCGGTGGGGGGAATGGCTACACCTTC. Translating it yields CASSYSGGGNGYTF.

This chain links TRBV5-1 with TRBJ2-1; weak D call: TRBD1 (6 bases). The length of the CDR3 is 13 residues. V lost 3 bases to trimming and J lost 9 bases, with 13 bases between them. Looked up from germline, CDR1 is SGHRS and CDR2 is YFSETQ. CDR3 in DNA: TGCGCCAGCAGCTCCAGGGGTGGGAGTGAGCAGTTCTTC. Translating it yields CASSSRGGSEQFF. The full variable domain, in which reference TRBV5-1 and TRBJ2-1 provide the parts outside the CDR3, is KAGVTQTPRYLIKTRGQQVTLSCSPISGHRSVSWYQQTPGQGLQFLFEYFSETQRNKGNFPGRFSGRQFSNSRSEMNVSTLELGDSALYLCASSSRGGSEQFFGPGTRLTVL.

In its sample, this clone was seen once. The chain is built from TRBV5-1 and TRBJ1-3; D is ambiguous. Trimming removed 4 bases at V and 3 bases at J, with 8 bases between. From germline, CDR1 is SGHRS and CDR2 YFSETQ. CDR3 size: 13 residues. The CDR3 reads CASSDLGGNTIYF. The CDR3 nucleotides are TGCGCCAGCAGCGACTTAGGTGGAAACACCATATATTTT.

The chain links TRBV6-5 to TRBJ1-6; TRBD1 is a possible D gene (5 bases). The CDR3 is 15 residues long. Germline-derived CDR1 and CDR2 are MNHEY and SVGAGI. V dropped 0 bases and J dropped 6 bases, with 9 bases sitting between them. CDR3 coding DNA: TGTGCCAGCAGTTACTCCGGGGGATCTAATTCACCCCTCCACTTT. Translating gives CASSYSGGSNSPLHF.

The table lists this clone with a few counts. The chain employs TRBV29-1 and TRBJ2-1; 14 nucleotides line up with TRBD2. The germline gives CDR1 SQVTM, CDR2 ANQGSEA. The ends lost 0 bases at V and 8 bases at J; junction bases unmatched: 6. The CDR3 has 16 amino acids. The DNA for the CDR3 is TGCAGCGTTGAAGAAGGGGGACTAGCGGGAGTCGATGAGCAGTTCTTC. Protein sequence: CSVEEGGLAGVDEQFF.

This clone appeared once. V gene TRBV3-1 (or the pseudogene TRBV3-2) combines with J gene TRBJ1-4; D is uncertain. Germline V CDR1 and CDR2: LGHDT, YNNKEL (reference sequence). Trimming cost V 6 bases and J 8 bases, with 19 bases left between them. This CDR3 contains 15 residues. CDR3 sequence: CASRSAPGVGEKLFF. CDR3 bases: TGTGCCAGCAGATCCGCCCCCGGGGTTGGGGAAAAACTGTTTTTT.

The genes are TRBV6-1 and TRBJ1-6; TRBD1 might be the D (6 bases). The CDR3 is 16 amino acids. V was cut by 2 bases and J by 2 bases, with 10 bases left in between. Germline values: CDR1 MNHNS, CDR2 SASEGT. Here the CDR3 reads CASSERTDTYNSPLHF. The CDR3 nucleotides are TGTGCCAGCAGTGAACGGACAGATACCTATAATTCACCCCTCCACTTT.

This chain connects TRBV6-6 to TRBJ1-5; D gene uncertain. V lost 2 bases and J lost 7, with 6 bases in between. This CDR3 has 12 amino acids. Germline CDR1 MNHNY, CDR2 SVGAGI (reference sequence). The DNA of the CDR3 is TGTGCCAGCAGTTACGCCGAGCAGCCCCAGCATTTT. Amino acids: CASSYAEQPQHF.

This clone came up a few times. The chain combines TRBV4-1 with TRBJ2-7; D not resolved. CDR1 MGHRA and CDR2 YSYEKL come from the germline V gene. V lost 4 bases and J lost 7, with 14 bases in between. The CDR3 contains 13 residues. This CDR3 is CASSLPGLWEQYF. The CDR3 DNA reads TGCGCCAGCAGCCTACCTGGCCTCTGGGAGCAGTACTTC.

V and J are TRBV7-3 and TRBJ2-1, with 8 bases that match TRBD2. This CDR3 has 15 amino acids. The V gene end was trimmed by 5 bases and the J gene end by 15 bases; junction bases not matched to a gene: 18. Germline loops: CDR1 SGHTA, CDR2 FQGTGA. Here the CDR3 DNA reads TGTGCCAGCAGCCCCAGACCAGGGGCCGGGACTAGTCTGTTCTTC. Translating gives CASSPRPGAGTSLFF. The full variable domain, in which reference TRBV7-3 and TRBJ2-1 provide the parts outside the CDR3, is GAGVSQTPSNKVTEKGKYVELRCDPISGHTALYWYRQSLGQGPEFLIYFQGTGAADDSGLPNDRFFAVRPEGSVSTLKIQRTERGDSAVYLCASSPRPGAGTSLFFGPGTRLTVL.

The gene calls are TRBV6-2 or TRBV6-3 and TRBJ2-1; D is possibly TRBD1 (5 bases). The germline V gene encodes CDR1 MNHEY and CDR2 SVGEGT. The CDR3 consists of 14 residues. Trimming shortened V by 5 bases and J by 0 bases, and 8 bases separated the two germline ends. CDR3 sequence: CASSQGFSYNEQFF. In DNA, the CDR3 is TGTGCCAGCAGTCAGGGATTCTCCTACAATGAGCAGTTCTTC.

This rearrangement joins TRBV7-9 to TRBJ2-3, with no clear D. V was clipped by 6 bases and J by 6 bases, with 10 bases between them. This CDR3 has 12 residues. The germline CDR1 and CDR2 sequences are SEHNR and FQNEAQ (reference sequence). Here the CDR3 DNA reads TGTGCCAGCAGGCCGGCCGGGGATACGCAGTATTTT. Translating it yields CASRPAGDTQYF.

The rearrangement uses TRBV27 and TRBJ1-2; perhaps TRBD1 as D (5 bases). This CDR3 spans 13 amino acids. V lost 3 bases, J lost 1 base, and 6 bases lay in between. Germline CDR1 reads MNHEY; CDR2 reads SMNVEV (reference sequence). The CDR3 is CASSFGGNYGYTF. DNA for the CDR3: TGTGCCAGCAGTTTCGGGGGTAACTATGGCTACACCTTC.

The V and J genes are TRBV25-1 and TRBJ1-3; D might be TRBD1 (6 bases). Trimming removed 4 bases at V and 2 bases at J, with 12 bases between. The CDR3 sequence is 15 residues long. Germline values: CDR1 MGHDK, CDR2 SYGVNS. The CDR3: CASSVSGVAGNTIYF. The CDR3 DNA reads as TGTGCCAGCAGTGTCTCAGGGGTGGCTGGAAACACCATATATTTT.

The rearrangement uses TRBV7-6 and TRBJ2-7, with TRBD1 matching 8 bases. The CDR3 extends over 15 amino acids. CDR1 SGHVS and CDR2 FNYEAQ come from the germline V gene. The V gene end was trimmed by 5 bases and the J gene end by 1 base; junction bases not matched to a gene: 7. The CDR3 protein is CASSRWTGPSYEQYF. CDR3 bases: TGTGCCAGCAGCCGTTGGACAGGGCCGTCCTACGAGCAGTACTTC.

J is TRBJ2-2 and V is TRBV28; no clear D. This CDR3 region has 13 residues. Germline CDR1 and CDR2: MDHEN and SYDVKM. With 4 bases removed from V and 3 bases from J, the gap between germline ends came to 6 bases. CDR3 protein: CASSWSYTGELFF. The CDR3 region has the DNA TGTGCCAGCAGTTGGAGCTACACCGGGGAGCTGTTTTTT.

The chain carries TRBV5-1 and TRBJ2-7; 10 bases fit TRBD1. CDR3 length: 16 residues. V was clipped by 2 bases and J by 6 bases; unmatched bases: 11. The germline gives CDR1 SGHRS, CDR2 YFSETQ. The chain's CDR3 is CASSFLPGQGEGEQYF. CDR3 bases: TGCGCCAGCAGCTTTCTACCCGGACAGGGGGAGGGCGAGCAGTACTTC.

J is TRBJ2-1 and V is TRBV20-1; D is perhaps TRBD2 (7 bases). CDR1 and CDR2 (germline): DFQATT, SNEGSKA (reference sequence). V lost 3 bases and J 9 bases, leaving 15 bases between the germline ends. The CDR3 runs 13 residues. The CDR3: CSASRLGGGEQFF. As DNA, the CDR3 is TGCAGTGCTAGTAGGCTAGGGGGGGGTGAGCAGTTCTTC.

This chain links TRBV5-1 with TRBJ1-1; 8 bases match TRBD1. The V and J ends lost 4 bases and 3 bases, in that order; junction bases with no gene match: 5. Germline V gene sequence: CDR1 SGHRS, CDR2 YFSETQ. CDR3 length: 14 residues. The CDR3 region has the DNA TGCGCCAGCAGCCCCGGGACAGGCTACACTGAAGCTTTCTTT. This encodes CASSPGTGYTEAFF.

This clone came up once. The chain couples TRBV6-6 to TRBJ2-6, with D unresolved. This CDR3 comprises 13 residues. Germline assignment: CDR1 MNHNY and CDR2 SVGAGI (reference sequence). Trimming stripped 10 bases from V and 2 bases from J, with 9 bases between. The CDR3 loop reads CATLTPGANVLTF. CDR3 in DNA: TGTGCCACCCTGACACCTGGGGCCAACGTCCTGACTTTC.

This sequence joins TRBV5-1 and TRBJ2-5, with TRBD2 matching 8 bases. Germline V gives CDR1 SGHRS, CDR2 YFSETQ. J lost 2 bases, V lost 4 bases, and 10 bases had no gene match. The CDR3 is 16 amino acids. This CDR3 reads CASSGASGGSQETQYF. The CDR3, as DNA: TGCGCCAGCAGCGGGGCCAGCGGGGGCTCTCAAGAGACCCAGTACTTC.

The gene calls are TRBV3-1 (or the pseudogene TRBV3-2) and TRBJ1-2; D is perhaps TRBD1 (6 bases). The CDR3 is made up of 14 amino acids. CDR1 is LGHDT and CDR2 is YNNKEL in the germline V gene (reference sequence). Trimming left V 5 bases short and J 0 bases short, with 10 bases between. CDR3 nucleotide sequence: TGTGCCAGCAGCACTCAGGGGCCTAACTATGGCTACACCTTC. This gives the protein CASSTQGPNYGYTF.